Listed below are T cell receptor beta chains from one sample, sequenced in a study of spatial heterogeneity in lung cancer. TCRdb passed the 5' RACE reads through MiXCR, listing each CDR3 protein once. The sample holds 50,000 to 60,000 distinct CDR3 sequences; more than 6.5% are singletons and the top ten take 35%. Specimen: PBMCs, collected at follow-up. The receptors originated from a female donor with early-stage non-small cell lung cancer. Both conserved end residues are part of each CDR3. Fields, in order: J gene, V gene, D gene, clone size, CDR3 DNA, CDR3 protein. The D gene is left open where the match is weak. Clone size is given for some rows only: seen once, a few or many times, or a class if the clone is expanded.

>TRBJ2-1|TRBV7-9|-|many
TGTGCCAGCAGCCTGACCTACAATGAGCAGTTCTTC
CASSLTYNEQFF
>TRBJ1-1|TRBV6-2/TRBV6-3|-|many
TGTGCCAGCAGTTACTATCCGCTTGAAGCTTTCTTT
CASSYYPLEAFF
>TRBJ2-3|TRBV7-9|-|-
TGTGCCAGCAGCTTAGCGCACCTTACGGCAGATACGCAGTATTTT
CASSLAHLTADTQYF
>TRBJ1-4|TRBV18|TRBD1|few
TGTGCCAGCTCATCGAACAGGGGGCGGTTTGAAAAACTGTTTTTT
CASSSNRGRFEKLFF
>TRBJ2-7|TRBV7-2|-|many
TGTGCCAGCAGCTTAAGTCGGATCAAAACCTACGAGCAGTACTTC
CASSLSRIKTYEQYF
>TRBJ1-1|TRBV11-2|TRBD1|many
TGTGCCAGCAGGGACAGGGGCTCCATGAACACTGAAGCTTTCTTT
CASRDRGSMNTEAFF
>TRBJ1-5|TRBV6-5|-|many
TGTGCCAGCAGTTTTAGGGTGGATCAGCCCCAGCATTTT
CASSFRVDQPQHF
>TRBJ2-7|TRBV5-1|-|few
TGCGCCAGCAGCCCCCGGGACAACGACGAGCAGTACTTC
CASSPRDNDEQYF
>TRBJ2-4|TRBV7-2|TRBD1|many
TGTGCCAGCAGCTTAGCCCGGACAGGCAGGGGAAACATTCAGTACTTC
CASSLARTGRGNIQYF
>TRBJ1-2|TRBV5-5|TRBD1|few
TGTGCCAGCAGCGGGACAGGGGCTGGTGGCTACACCTTC
CASSGTGAGGYTF
>TRBJ1-5|TRBV9|-|many
TGTGCCAGCAGCGTAGACCCCGGGCAGCCCCAGCATTTT
CASSVDPGQPQHF
>TRBJ1-5|TRBV28|-|-
TGTGCCAGCAGTCCTAGGGAGGAAGGACAGCCCCAGCATTTT
CASSPREEGQPQHF
>TRBJ2-2|TRBV20-1|-|many
TGCAGTGCTAGGGACTGGGGATGGGCCGGGGAGCTGTTTTTT
CSARDWGWAGELFF
>TRBJ2-2|TRBV29-1|-|-
TGCAGCGTTGGGGGCCCTAAGAACACCGGGGAGCTGTTTTTT
CSVGGPKNTGELFF
>TRBJ2-2|TRBV7-6|TRBD2|-
TGTGCCAGCAGCTTAGAATCGGGACTAGCGACCACCGGGGAGCTGTTTTTT
CASSLESGLATTGELFF
>TRBJ1-2|TRBV7-9|-|-
TGTGCCAGCAGCCCAGAGAAACTCTATGGCTACACCTTC
CASSPEKLYGYTF
>TRBJ2-6|TRBV21-1|-|many
-
CASNLRLWGKGANVLTF
>TRBJ2-5|TRBV11-2|-|many
TGTGCCAGCAGCGCGGGGACGGGGGAGAAGACCCAGTACTTC
CASSAGTGEKTQYF
>TRBJ1-1|TRBV5-4|TRBD1|-
TGTGCCAGCAGCTTGGCCTCCGGACAGGGCTTGAACACTGAAGCTTTCTTT
CASSLASGQGLNTEAFF
>TRBJ1-1|TRBV10-3|-|-
TGTGCCATCAGTGGGGACACGAACACTGAAGCTTTCTTT
CAISGDTNTEAFF
>TRBJ1-1|TRBV28|TRBD1|many
TGTGCCAGCAGTACTAGGACAGGGTTAGAGACTGAAGCTTTCTTT
CASSTRTGLETEAFF
>TRBJ2-3|TRBV4-2|TRBD1|-
TGTGCCAGCAGCCAAGGGACAGGGGCCGGAGATACGCAGTATTTT
CASSQGTGAGDTQYF
>TRBJ2-5|TRBV5-1|-|many
TGCGCCAGCAGCCAGGACTTTGGTGAGACCCAGTACTTC
CASSQDFGETQYF
>TRBJ2-1|TRBV27|-|few
TGTGCCAGCAGTGCCTCCGGGACGCTACCCTACAATGAGCAGTTCTTC
CASSASGTLPYNEQFF
>TRBJ2-2|TRBV28|-|many
TGTGCCAGCAGCTCCGTCGGGCTCAGCGGGGAGCTGTTTTTT
CASSSVGLSGELFF
>TRBJ2-5|TRBV7-8|-|-
TGTGCCAGCAGCCGCGGGGGCTCGGGAGAGACCCAGTACTTC
CASSRGGSGETQYF
>TRBJ2-1|TRBV7-2|TRBD2|many
TGTGCCAGCAGCTTAGGCGGGGGGGCCTACAATGAGCAGTTCTTC
CASSLGGGAYNEQFF
>TRBJ2-7|TRBV11-2|TRBD2|many
TGTGCCAGCAGCTTAACTAGCGGGGGCGGCGAGCAGTACTTC
CASSLTSGGGEQYF
>TRBJ1-1|TRBV23-1|-|many
TGCGCCAGCAGTCAATCGTATTCGGGGAATAAAGAGGCTTTCTTT
CASSQSYSGNKEAFF
>TRBJ2-1|TRBV28|TRBD2|-
TGTGCCAGCAGTCCACAACGGGGGGTCCCAAATGAGCAGTTCTTC
CASSPQRGVPNEQFF
>TRBJ2-2|TRBV27|-|few
TGTGCCACCCGGGACCAGGCCCTTACCGGGGAGCTGTTTTTT
CATRDQALTGELFF
>TRBJ1-1|TRBV5-1|-|few
TGCGCCAGCAGCTTGTACTTGATGGAGAACACTGAAGCTTTCTTT
CASSLYLMENTEAFF